The 10 T cell receptor beta chains below were found in one sample sequenced in a study of shared clonotypes between healthy human individuals. TCRdb's table, derived via immunoSEQ multiplex PCR, lists solely in-frame clones and lacks some. The sample yields a few million clones, 95% seen once. Material for sequencing was naive CD4+ T cells sorted from blood. Subset here: CD45RA+ positively selected. These receptors came from a man aged 18 to 29 in good health.

The gene calls are TRBV2 and TRBJ2-3, with 7 nucleotides matching TRBD2. This CDR3 contains 15 residues. The ends lost 5 bases at V and 0 bases at J; junction bases unmatched: 5. Germline assignment: CDR1 SNHLY and CDR2 FYNNEI. Written as DNA, the CDR3 is TGTGCCAGCAGTCCGAGCGGGGTTAGCACAGATACGCAGTATTTT. Encoded protein: CASSPSGVSTDTQYF.

V and J are TRBV30 and TRBJ2-1, with D maybe TRBD1 (5 bases). The CDR3 sequence is 14 residues long. The germline CDR1 and CDR2 sequences are GTSNPN and SVGIG (reference sequence). Trimming left V 8 bases short and J 0 bases short, with 14 bases between. The CDR3: CAVRQKSSYNEQFF. CDR3 nucleotide sequence: TGTGCCGTAAGACAGAAGAGCTCCTACAATGAGCAGTTCTTC.

The chain joins TRBV7-2 to TRBJ2-7, with 9 bases aligning to TRBD1. Germline V gene lookup returns CDR1 SGHTA and CDR2 FQGNSA. The CDR3 contains 17 residues. J gave up 7 bases and V 5 bases, and 18 bases lay outside the gene matches. The chain's CDR3 is CASSTAGTGFFLQEQYF. CDR3 coding DNA: TGTGCCAGCAGCACCGCTGGGACAGGGTTCTTCTTACAGGAGCAGTACTTC.

This clone appeared a single time. At one end the junction does not follow the germline gene, possibly because of a read error. V and J are TRBV13 and TRBJ2-7; 7 positions agree with TRBD2. Germline loops: CDR1 PRHDT, CDR2 FYEKMQ (reference sequence). The CDR3 has 17 amino acids. DNA of the CDR3: TGTGCCAGCAGCCTAGGGAGGGATTACCCGCCCGCCTACGAGCAGTACTTC. Protein sequence: CASSLGRDYPPAYEQYF.

This clone was picked up one time. This chain joins TRBV5-4 and TRBJ1-6, with D maybe TRBD1 (5 bases). The germline CDR1 and CDR2 sequences are SGHNT and YYREEE (reference sequence). Deletions cut 0 bases from V and 9 bases from J, with 13 bases between. The CDR3 sequence is 15 residues long. The CDR3 sequence: CASSLGGTSGSPLHF. CDR3 bases: TGTGCCAGCAGCTTGGGGGGCACGAGTGGTTCACCCCTCCACTTT.

This clone was picked up one time. V gene TRBV11-2 combines with J gene TRBJ1-2, with a weak D call TRBD1 (5 bases). The CDR3 contains 13 residues. V lost 6 bases and J lost 8, with 16 bases in between. CDR1 is SGHAT and CDR2 is FQNNGV in the germline V gene. CDR3 nucleotides: TGTGCCAGCAGGTTTCCCGGGACCAGGGGCTACACCTTC. Translating gives CASRFPGTRGYTF.

The chain recombines TRBV4-3 with TRBJ2-7; unclear D gene. The CDR3 consists of 13 residues. Germline-derived CDR1 and CDR2 are LGHNA and YSLEER. V was trimmed by 4 bases and J by 4 bases, leaving 11 bases between them. The CDR3 loop is CASSPLLGYEQYF. CDR3 coding DNA: TGCGCCAGCAGCCCACTACTGGGATACGAGCAGTACTTC.

The chain uses TRBV5-1 and TRBJ1-1; D may be TRBD1 (6 bases). V lost 0 bases, J lost 6 bases, and 12 bases lay in between. Germline V CDR1 and CDR2: SGHRS, YFSETQ. This CDR3 spans 14 amino acids. This chain's CDR3 is CASSLEQGSAEAFF. As DNA, the CDR3 is TGCGCCAGCAGCTTGGAGCAGGGGTCGGCTGAAGCTTTCTTT.

The chain combines TRBV11-2 with TRBJ1-1, with D possibly being TRBD1 (6 bases). Germline V gene sequence: CDR1 SGHAT, CDR2 FQNNGV. Between the trimmed V and J ends, which lost 5 bases and 6 bases, there was a span of 16 bases. This CDR3 comprises 14 residues. CDR3 DNA: TGTGCCAGCAGCGAGAGACAGGATCGCGCTGAAGCTTTCTTT. Translated: CASSERQDRAEAFF.

The rearrangement links TRBV27 to TRBJ1-5; 9 bases map to TRBD1. Germline V gene sequence: CDR1 MNHEY, CDR2 SMNVEV (reference sequence). Trimming removed 5 bases from V and 4 bases from J; junction bases left unmatched: 12. CDR3 size: 17 residues. This chain's CDR3 is CASSRGTGKIGNQPQHF. The CDR3 DNA is TGTGCCAGCAGTAGGGGGACAGGGAAGATAGGGAATCAGCCCCAGCATTTT.